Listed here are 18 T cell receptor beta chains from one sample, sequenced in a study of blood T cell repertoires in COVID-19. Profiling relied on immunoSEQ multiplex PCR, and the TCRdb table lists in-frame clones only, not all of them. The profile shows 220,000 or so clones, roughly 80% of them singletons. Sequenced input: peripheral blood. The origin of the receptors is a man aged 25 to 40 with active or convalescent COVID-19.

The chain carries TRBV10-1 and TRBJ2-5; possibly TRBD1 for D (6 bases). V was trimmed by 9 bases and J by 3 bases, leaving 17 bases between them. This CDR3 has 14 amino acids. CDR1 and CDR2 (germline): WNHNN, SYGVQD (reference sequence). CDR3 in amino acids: CASSPGTTKETQYF. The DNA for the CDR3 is TGCGCCAGTTCTCCCGGGACAACAAAAGAGACCCAGTACTTC.

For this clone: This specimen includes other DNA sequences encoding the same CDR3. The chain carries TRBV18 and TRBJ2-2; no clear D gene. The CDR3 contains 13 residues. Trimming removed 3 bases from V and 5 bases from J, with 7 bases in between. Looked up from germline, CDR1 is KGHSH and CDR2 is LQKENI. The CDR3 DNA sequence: TGTGCCAGCTCACCGGGCCAAACCGGGGAGCTGTTTTTT. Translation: CASSPGQTGELFF.

The CDR3 region has the DNA TGTGCCATTCAGGGAAGCAATCAGCCCCAGCATTTT. This encodes CAIQGSNQPQHF. The J gene is TRBJ1-5, the V gene TRBV15; maybe TRBD1 (5 bases). Germline lookup yields CDR1 LNHNV and CDR2 YYDKDF (reference sequence). This CDR3 region has 12 residues. V was pared by 10 bases and J by 1 base, with 8 bases between.

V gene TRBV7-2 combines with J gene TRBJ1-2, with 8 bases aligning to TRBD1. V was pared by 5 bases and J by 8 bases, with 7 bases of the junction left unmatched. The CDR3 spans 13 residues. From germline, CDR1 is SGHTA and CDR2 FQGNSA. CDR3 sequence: CASSVRGLGGYTF. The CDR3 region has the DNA TGTGCCAGCAGCGTCAGGGGGCTCGGGGGCTACACCTTC.

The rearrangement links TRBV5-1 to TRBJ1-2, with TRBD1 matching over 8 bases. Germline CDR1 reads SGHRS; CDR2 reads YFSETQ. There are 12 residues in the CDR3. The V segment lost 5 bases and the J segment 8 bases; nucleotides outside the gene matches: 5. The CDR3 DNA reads TGCGCCAGCAGGGCAGACAGGGGCGGCTACACCTTC. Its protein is CASRADRGGYTF.

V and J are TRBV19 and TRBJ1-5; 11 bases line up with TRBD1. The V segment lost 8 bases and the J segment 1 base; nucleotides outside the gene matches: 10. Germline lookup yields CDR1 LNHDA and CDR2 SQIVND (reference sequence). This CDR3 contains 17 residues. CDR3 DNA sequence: TGTGCCAGTGCTCCGGGACAGGGGGTTAGGAGCAATCAGCCCCAGCATTTT. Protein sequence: CASAPGQGVRSNQPQHF.

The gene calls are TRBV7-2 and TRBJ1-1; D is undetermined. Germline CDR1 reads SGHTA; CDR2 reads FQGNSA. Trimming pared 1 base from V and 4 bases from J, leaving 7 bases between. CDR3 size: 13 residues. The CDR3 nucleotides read TGTGCCAGCAGCTTAGGTGTCTTCACTGAAGCTTTCTTT. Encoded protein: CASSLGVFTEAFF.

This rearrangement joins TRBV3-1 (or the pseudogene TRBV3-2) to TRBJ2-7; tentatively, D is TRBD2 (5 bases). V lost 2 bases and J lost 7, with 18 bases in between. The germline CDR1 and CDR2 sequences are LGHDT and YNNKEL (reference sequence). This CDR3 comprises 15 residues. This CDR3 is CASSQMAGALGEQYF. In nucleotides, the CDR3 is TGTGCCAGCAGCCAAATGGCGGGCGCCCTAGGTGAGCAGTACTTC.

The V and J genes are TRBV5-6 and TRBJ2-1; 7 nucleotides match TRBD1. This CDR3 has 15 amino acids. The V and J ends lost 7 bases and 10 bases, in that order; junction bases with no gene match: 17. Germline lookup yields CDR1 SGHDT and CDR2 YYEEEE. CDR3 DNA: TGTGCCAGCGCCAGACAGGGACCGAGCTGGGGGGAGCAGTTCTTC. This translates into CASARQGPSWGEQFF.

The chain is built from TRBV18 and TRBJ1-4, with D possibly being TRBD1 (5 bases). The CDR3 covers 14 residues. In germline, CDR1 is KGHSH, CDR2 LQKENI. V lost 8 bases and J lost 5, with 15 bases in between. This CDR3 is CASGPGLGNEKLFF. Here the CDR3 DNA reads TGTGCCAGCGGACCGGGACTCGGGAATGAAAAACTGTTTTTT. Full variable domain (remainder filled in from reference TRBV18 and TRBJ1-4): NAGVMQNPRHLVRRRGQEARLRCSPMKGHSHVYWYRQLPEEGLKFMVYLQKENIIDESGMPKERFSAEFPKEGPSILRIQQVVRGDSAAYFCASGPGLGNEKLFFGSGTQLSVL.

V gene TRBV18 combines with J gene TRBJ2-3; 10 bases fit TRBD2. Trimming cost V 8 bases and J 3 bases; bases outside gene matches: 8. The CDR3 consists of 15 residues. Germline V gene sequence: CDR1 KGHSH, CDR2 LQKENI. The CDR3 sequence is CASAPSSGRTDTQYF. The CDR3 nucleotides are TGTGCCAGCGCCCCGAGTAGCGGGAGGACAGATACGCAGTATTTT.

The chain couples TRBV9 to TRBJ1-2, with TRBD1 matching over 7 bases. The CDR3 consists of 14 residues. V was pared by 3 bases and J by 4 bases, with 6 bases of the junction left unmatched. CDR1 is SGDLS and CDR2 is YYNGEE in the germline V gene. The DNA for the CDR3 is TGTGCCAGCAGCGGAGACAGGGCCCTCTATGGCTACACCTTC. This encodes CASSGDRALYGYTF.

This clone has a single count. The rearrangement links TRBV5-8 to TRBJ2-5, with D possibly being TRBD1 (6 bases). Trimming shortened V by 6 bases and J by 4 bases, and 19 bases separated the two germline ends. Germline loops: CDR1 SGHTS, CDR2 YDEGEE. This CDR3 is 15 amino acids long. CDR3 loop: CASTPEQGRVETQYF. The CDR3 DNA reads TGTGCCAGCACCCCAGAACAGGGTCGAGTAGAGACCCAGTACTTC. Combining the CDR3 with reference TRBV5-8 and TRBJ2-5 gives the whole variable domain EAGVTQSPTHLIKTRGQQATLRCSPISGHTSVYWYQQALGLGLQFLLWYDEGEERNRGNFPPRFSGRQFPNYSSELNVNALELEDSALYLCASTPEQGRVETQYFGPGTRLLVL.

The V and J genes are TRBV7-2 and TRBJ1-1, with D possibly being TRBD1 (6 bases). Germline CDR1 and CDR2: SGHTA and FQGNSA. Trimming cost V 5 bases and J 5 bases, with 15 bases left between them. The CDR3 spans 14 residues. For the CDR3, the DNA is TGTGCCAGCAGCGGAACAGGGTTATATACTGAAGCTTTCTTT. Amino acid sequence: CASSGTGLYTEAFF. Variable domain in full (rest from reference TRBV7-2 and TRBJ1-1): GAGVSQSPSNKVTEKGKDVELRCDPISGHTALYWYRQSLGQGLEFLIYFQGNSAPDKSGLPSDRFSAERTGGSVSTLTIQRTQQEDSAVYLCASSGTGLYTEAFFGQGTRLTVV.

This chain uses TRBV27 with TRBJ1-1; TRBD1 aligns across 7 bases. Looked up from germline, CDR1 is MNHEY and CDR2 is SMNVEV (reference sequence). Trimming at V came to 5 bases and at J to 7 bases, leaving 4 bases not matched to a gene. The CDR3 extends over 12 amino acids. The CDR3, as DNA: TGTGCCAGCAGTCCCGGGACAGTTGAAGCTTTCTTT. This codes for CASSPGTVEAFF.

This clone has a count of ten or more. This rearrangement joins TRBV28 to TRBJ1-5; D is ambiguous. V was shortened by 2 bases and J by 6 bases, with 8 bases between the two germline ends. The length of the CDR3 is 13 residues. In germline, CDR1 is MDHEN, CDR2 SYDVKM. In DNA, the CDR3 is TGTGCCAGCAGTTTAGGACTTTCTCAGCCCCAGCATTTT. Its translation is CASSLGLSQPQHF.

CDR3: CASSLGLVGDTQYF. Written as DNA, the CDR3 is TGTGCCAGCAGTTTGGGACTAGTCGGAGATACGCAGTATTTT. The chain links TRBV27 to TRBJ2-3; TRBD2 agrees at 8 bases. The CDR3 is 14 amino acids. The V gene end was trimmed by 3 bases and the J gene end by 5 bases; junction bases not matched to a gene: 4. In germline, CDR1 is MNHEY, CDR2 SMNVEV (reference sequence).

CDR3 amino acids: CASGQYNEQFF. The CDR3 DNA is TGTGCCAGTGGACAGTACAATGAGCAGTTCTTC. The J gene is TRBJ2-1, the V gene TRBV12-3 or TRBV12-4, with D possibly TRBD1 on 6 matching bases. Deletions cut 9 bases from V and 4 bases from J, with 7 bases between. This CDR3 comprises 11 residues.